This is a list of T cell receptor beta chains from one sample in a study of T cell changes during pregnancy in multiple sclerosis. Assay used: immunoSEQ multiplex PCR; TCRdb lists only in-frame clones, some missing. The repertoire consists of approximately 70,000 clones, with about 94% occurring once and the leading ten covering less than 0.15%. The sample in question was CD4+ T cells from peripheral blood mononuclear cells, obtained after pregnancy. The receptors shown here come from a female donor with multiple sclerosis, enrolled in a pregnancy study. CDR3s include the opening cysteine and the closing phenylalanine or tryptophan. A D gene is named only where the DNA matches it firmly.

d_gene: TRBD1
j_gene: TRBJ1-2
v_gene: TRBV5-6
CDR3aa: CASSLGQGKGGYTF
CDR3nt: TGTGCCAGCAGCTTGGGACAGGGGAAGGGCGGCTACACCTTC

d_gene: TRBD2
j_gene: TRBJ2-3
v_gene: TRBV19
CDR3aa: CASRRIAGGQADTQYF
CDR3nt: TGTGCCAGTAGGCGGATAGCGGGAGGACAGGCAGATACGCAGTATTTT

d_gene: TRBD1
j_gene: TRBJ1-3
v_gene: TRBV28
CDR3aa: CASRNKGDSRRNTIYF
CDR3nt: TGTGCCAGCAGAAACAAAGGGGACAGCCGCCGAAACACCATATATTTT

d_gene: TRBD1
j_gene: TRBJ1-1
v_gene: TRBV7-2
CDR3aa: CASSLGQESKAFF
CDR3nt: TGTGCCAGCAGCTTGGGACAGGAGAGTAAAGCTTTCTTT

d_gene: -
j_gene: TRBJ2-2
v_gene: TRBV23-1
CDR3aa: CASSQSHTTTGELFF
CDR3nt: TGCGCCAGCAGTCAATCGCACACCACCACCGGGGAGCTGTTTTTT

d_gene: -
j_gene: TRBJ1-4
v_gene: TRBV12-5
CDR3aa: CASGLIEQGVANEKLFF
CDR3nt: TGTGCTAGTGGTTTGATAGAGCAGGGTGTCGCTAATGAAAAACTGTTTTTT

d_gene: TRBD1
j_gene: TRBJ2-7
v_gene: TRBV19
CDR3aa: CASSTGTGLREQYF
CDR3nt: TGTGCCAGTAGTACCGGGACAGGGTTGAGGGAGCAGTACTTC

d_gene: TRBD2
j_gene: TRBJ2-3
v_gene: TRBV2
CDR3aa: CASSVTSGKGDTQYF
CDR3nt: TGTGCCAGCAGTGTTACTAGCGGGAAAGGAGATACGCAGTATTTT

d_gene: TRBD2
j_gene: TRBJ2-7
v_gene: TRBV28
CDR3aa: CASSFGLAGVYEQYF
CDR3nt: TGTGCCAGCAGTTTCGGACTAGCGGGAGTCTACGAGCAGTACTTC

d_gene: TRBD1
j_gene: TRBJ2-2
v_gene: TRBV28
CDR3aa: CASKGQGLTGELFF
CDR3nt: TGTGCCAGCAAGGGACAGGGGCTCACCGGGGAGCTGTTTTTT

d_gene: TRBD2
j_gene: TRBJ2-3
v_gene: TRBV27
CDR3aa: CASSLTSGTSGTRQYF
CDR3nt: TGTGCCAGCAGTCTGACTTCCGGGACTAGCGGGACAAGACAGTATTTT

d_gene: TRBD2
j_gene: TRBJ2-3
v_gene: TRBV6-6
CDR3aa: CASSKLAGVKDTQYF
CDR3nt: TGTGCCAGCAGCAAACTAGCGGGAGTAAAAGATACGCAGTATTTT

d_gene: -
j_gene: TRBJ2-2
v_gene: TRBV19
CDR3aa: CASSILARVNTGELFF
CDR3nt: TGTGCCAGTAGTATACTTGCCAGGGTTAACACCGGGGAGCTGTTTTTT